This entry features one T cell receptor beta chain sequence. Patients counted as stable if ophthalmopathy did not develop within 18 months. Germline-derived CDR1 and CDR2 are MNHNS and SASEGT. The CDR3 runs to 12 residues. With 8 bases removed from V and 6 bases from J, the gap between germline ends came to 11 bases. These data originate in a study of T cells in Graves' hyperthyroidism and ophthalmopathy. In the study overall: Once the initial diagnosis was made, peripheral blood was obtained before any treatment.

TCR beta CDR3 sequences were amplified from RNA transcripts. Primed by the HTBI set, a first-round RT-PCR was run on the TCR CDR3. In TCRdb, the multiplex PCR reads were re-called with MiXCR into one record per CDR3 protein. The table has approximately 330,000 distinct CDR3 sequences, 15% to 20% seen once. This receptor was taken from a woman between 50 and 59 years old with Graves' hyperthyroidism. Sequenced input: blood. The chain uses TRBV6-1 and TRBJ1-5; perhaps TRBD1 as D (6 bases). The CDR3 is CASGTGFQPQHF. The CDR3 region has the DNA TGTGCCAGCGGCACAGGGTTTCAGCCCCAGCATTTT.